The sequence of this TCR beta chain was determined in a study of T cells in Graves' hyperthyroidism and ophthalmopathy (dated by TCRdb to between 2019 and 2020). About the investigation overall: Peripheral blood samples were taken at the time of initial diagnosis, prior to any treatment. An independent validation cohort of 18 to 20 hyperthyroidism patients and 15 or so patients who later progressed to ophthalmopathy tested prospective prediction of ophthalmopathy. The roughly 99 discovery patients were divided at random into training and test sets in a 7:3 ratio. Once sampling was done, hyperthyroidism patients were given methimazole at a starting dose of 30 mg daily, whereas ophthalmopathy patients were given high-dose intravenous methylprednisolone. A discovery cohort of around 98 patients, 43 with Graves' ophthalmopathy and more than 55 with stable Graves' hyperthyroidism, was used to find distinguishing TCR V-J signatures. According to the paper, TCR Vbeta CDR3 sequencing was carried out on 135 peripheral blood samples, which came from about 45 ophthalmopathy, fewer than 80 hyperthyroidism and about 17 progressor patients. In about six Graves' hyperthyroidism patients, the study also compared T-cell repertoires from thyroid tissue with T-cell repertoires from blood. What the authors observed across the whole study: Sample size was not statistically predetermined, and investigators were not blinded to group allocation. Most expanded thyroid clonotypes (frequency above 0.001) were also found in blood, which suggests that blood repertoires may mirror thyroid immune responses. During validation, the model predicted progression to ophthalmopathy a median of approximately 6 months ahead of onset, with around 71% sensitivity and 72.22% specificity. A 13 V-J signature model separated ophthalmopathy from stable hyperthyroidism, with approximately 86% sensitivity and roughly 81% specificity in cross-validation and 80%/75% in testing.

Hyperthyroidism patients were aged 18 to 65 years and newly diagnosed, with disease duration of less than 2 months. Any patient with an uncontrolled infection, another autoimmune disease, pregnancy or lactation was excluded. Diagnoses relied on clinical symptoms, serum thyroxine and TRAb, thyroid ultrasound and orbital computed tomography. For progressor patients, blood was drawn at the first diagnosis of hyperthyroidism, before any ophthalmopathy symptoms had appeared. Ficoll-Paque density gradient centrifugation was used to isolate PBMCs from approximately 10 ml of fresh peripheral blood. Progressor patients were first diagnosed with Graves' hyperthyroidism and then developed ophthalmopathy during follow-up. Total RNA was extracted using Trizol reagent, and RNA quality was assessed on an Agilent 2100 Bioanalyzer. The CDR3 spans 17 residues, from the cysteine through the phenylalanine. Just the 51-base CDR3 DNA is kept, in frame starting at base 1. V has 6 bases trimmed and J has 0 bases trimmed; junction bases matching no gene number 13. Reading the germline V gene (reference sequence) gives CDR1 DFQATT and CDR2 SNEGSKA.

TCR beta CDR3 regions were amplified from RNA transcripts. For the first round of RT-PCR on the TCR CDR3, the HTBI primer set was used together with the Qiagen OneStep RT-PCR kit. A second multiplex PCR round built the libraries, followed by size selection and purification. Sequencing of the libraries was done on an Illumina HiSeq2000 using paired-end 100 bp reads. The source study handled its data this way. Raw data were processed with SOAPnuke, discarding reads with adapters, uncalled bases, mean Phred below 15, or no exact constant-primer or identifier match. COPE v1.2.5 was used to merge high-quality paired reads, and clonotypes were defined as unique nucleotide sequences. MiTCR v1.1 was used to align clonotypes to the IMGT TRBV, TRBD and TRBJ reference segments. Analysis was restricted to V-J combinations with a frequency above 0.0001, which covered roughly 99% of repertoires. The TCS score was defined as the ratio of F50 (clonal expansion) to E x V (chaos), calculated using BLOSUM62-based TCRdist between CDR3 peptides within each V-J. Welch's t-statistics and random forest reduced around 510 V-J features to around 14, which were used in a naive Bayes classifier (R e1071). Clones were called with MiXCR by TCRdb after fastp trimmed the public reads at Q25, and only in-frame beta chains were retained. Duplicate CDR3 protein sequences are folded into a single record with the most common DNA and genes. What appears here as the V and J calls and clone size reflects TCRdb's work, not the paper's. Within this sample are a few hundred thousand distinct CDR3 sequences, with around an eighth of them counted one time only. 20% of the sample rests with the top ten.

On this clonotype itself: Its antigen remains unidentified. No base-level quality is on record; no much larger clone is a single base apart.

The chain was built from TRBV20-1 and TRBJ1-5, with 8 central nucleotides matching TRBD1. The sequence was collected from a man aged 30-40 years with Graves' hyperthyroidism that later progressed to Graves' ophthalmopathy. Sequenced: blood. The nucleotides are TGCAGTGCAAGGATTCCCGGGACAGGCGGTAGCAATCAGCCCCAGCATTTT. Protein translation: CSARIPGTGGSNQPQHF.